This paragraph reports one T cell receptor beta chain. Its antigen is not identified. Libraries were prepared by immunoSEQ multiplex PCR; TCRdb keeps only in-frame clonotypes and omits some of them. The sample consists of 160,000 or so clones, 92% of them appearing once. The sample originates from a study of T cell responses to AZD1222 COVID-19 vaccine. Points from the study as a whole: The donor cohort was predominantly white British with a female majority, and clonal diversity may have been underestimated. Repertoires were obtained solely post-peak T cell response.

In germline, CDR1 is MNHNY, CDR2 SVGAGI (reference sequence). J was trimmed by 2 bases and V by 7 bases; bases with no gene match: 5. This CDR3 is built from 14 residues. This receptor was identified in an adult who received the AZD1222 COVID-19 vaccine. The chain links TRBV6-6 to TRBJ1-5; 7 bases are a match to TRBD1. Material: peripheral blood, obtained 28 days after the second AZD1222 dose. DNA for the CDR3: TGTGCCAGCATCAGACAGGGTGGCAATCAGCCCCAGCATTTT. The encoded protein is CASIRQGGNQPQHF.